This T cell receptor (beta chain) originates from a study of shared clonotypes between healthy human individuals. Looking at the study overall: Samples came from a couple of female and a few male donors aged 18 to 49.

Trimming left V 3 bases short and J 3 bases short, with 13 bases between. Germline loops: CDR1 LNHDA, CDR2 SQIVND (reference sequence). CDR3 length: 15 amino acids. All of the donors resided in Nashville, Tennessee, and each was a Caucasian adult. Over several immunoSEQ plates, each subset's genomic DNA was distributed in even portions. Some clones are missing from TCRdb's copy, which holds only in-frame ones; the method was immunoSEQ multiplex PCR. The sample carries more than 1,200,000 clones, approximately 98.5% recorded once. V and J are TRBV19 and TRBJ2-3, with a tentative D call TRBD1 (6 bases). The sequenced material came from naive CD4+ T cells sorted from blood. The subset was: CD45RA+ positively selected. This clonotype was sampled from a man aged 25 to 45 in good health. The CDR3 DNA follows: TGTGCCAGTAGTATCCCAGCCAGGGGAACAGATACGCAGTATTTT. It codes for CASSIPARGTDTQYF.